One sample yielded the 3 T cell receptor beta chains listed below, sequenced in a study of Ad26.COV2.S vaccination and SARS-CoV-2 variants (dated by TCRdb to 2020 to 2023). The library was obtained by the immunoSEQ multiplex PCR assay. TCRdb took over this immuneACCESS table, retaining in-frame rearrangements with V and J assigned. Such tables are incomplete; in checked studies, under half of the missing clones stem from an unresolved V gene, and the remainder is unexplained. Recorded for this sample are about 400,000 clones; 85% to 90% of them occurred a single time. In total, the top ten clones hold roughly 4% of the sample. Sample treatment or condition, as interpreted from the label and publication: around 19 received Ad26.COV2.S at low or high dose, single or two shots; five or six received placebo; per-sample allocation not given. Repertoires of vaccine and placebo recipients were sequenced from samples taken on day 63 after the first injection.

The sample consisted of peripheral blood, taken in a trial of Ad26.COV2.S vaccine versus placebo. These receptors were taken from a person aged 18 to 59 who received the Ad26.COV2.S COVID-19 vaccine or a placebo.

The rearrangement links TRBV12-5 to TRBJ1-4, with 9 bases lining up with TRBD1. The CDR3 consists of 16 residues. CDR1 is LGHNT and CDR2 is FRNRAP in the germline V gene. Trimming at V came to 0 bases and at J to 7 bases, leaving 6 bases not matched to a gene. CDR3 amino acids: CASGLVVGQGAEKLFF. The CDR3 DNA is TGTGCTAGTGGTTTGGTAGTGGGACAGGGCGCTGAAAAACTGTTTTTT. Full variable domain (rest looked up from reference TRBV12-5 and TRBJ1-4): DARVTQTPRHKVTEMGQEVTMRCQPILGHNTVFWYRQTMMQGLELLAYFRNRAPLDDSGMPKDRFSAEMPDATLATLKIQPSEPRDSAVYFCASGLVVGQGAEKLFFGSGTQLSVL.

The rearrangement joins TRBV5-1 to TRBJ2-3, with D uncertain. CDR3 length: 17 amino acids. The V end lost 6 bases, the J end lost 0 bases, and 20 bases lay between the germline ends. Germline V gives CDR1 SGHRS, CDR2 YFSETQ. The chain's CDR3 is CASNADVGGVSTDTQYF. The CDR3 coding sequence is TGCGCCAGCAACGCTGATGTTGGTGGGGTTAGCACAGATACGCAGTATTTT.

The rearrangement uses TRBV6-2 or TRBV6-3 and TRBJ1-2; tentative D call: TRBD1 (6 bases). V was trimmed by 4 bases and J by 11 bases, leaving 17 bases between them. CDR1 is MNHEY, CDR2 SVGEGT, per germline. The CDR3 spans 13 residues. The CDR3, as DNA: TGTGCCAGCAGTTTCAACAGGGACCCCAAATACACCTTC. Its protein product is CASSFNRDPKYTF.